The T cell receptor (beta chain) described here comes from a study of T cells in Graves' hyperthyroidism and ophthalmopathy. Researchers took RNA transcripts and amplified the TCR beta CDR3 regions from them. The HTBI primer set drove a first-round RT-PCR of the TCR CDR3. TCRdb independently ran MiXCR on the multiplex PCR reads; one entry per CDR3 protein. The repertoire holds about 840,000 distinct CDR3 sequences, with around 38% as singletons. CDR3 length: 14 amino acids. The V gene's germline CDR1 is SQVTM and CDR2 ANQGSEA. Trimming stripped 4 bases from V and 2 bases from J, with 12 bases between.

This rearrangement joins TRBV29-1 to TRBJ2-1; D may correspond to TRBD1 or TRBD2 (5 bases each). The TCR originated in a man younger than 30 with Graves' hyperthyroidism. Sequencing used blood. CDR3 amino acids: CSVVAGSAYNEQFF. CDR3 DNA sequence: TGCAGCGTTGTGGCAGGGAGCGCCTACAATGAGCAGTTCTTC.